These 19 T cell receptor beta chains originate from one sample sequenced in a study of glioma-infiltrating T cells after dendritic cell vaccination. The table came from immunoSEQ multiplex PCR; TCRdb's copy has only in-frame clones and leaves some out. The table includes fewer than 95,000 clones, 85% detected once. The sample's time point: after dendritic cell vaccination, including at tumor progression/relapse. The input for sequencing was blood, taken after dendritic cell vaccination. These receptors originate from a human donor with glioblastoma.

The J gene is TRBJ1-1, the V gene TRBV4-3; the match to TRBD1 covers 7 bases. The CDR3 sequence is 14 residues long. V shed 4 bases, J shed 7 bases, and the junction held 9 bases outside the gene matches. Germline CDR1 and CDR2: LGHNA and YSLEER. The CDR3 coding sequence is TGCGCCAGCAGCCCCGGGACAGAGGGCGATGAAGCTTTCTTT. As protein: CASSPGTEGDEAFF.

This clone was seen just once. The chain recombines TRBV11-1 with TRBJ2-7, with 10 bases matching TRBD2. Germline lookup yields CDR1 SGHAT and CDR2 FQDESV (reference sequence). This CDR3 is 15 amino acids long. Unmatched junction bases numbered 8, after V lost 2 bases and J lost 7 bases. The CDR3 region is CASSLLSGGAWEQYF. CDR3 bases: TGTGCCAGCAGCTTACTAAGCGGGGGGGCGTGGGAGCAGTACTTC.

This chain uses TRBV28 with TRBJ1-5; 7 nucleotides agree with TRBD1. Trimming took 1 base from V and 6 from J; bases not matched to a gene: 9. Germline-derived CDR1 and CDR2 are MDHEN and SYDVKM. CDR3 length: 16 residues. CDR3 region: CASSLSRRQGGQPQHF. CDR3 nucleotide sequence: TGTGCCAGCAGTTTATCGAGACGGCAGGGGGGTCAGCCCCAGCATTTT.

This clone has a single count. This chain joins TRBV4-3 and TRBJ1-2; 10 bases map to TRBD1. Trimming took 0 bases from V and 4 from J; bases not matched to a gene: 8. In germline, CDR1 is LGHNA, CDR2 YSLEER. The length of the CDR3 is 17 residues. CDR3 sequence reads: CASSQDGRTGGLYGYTF. CDR3 bases: TGCGCCAGCAGCCAAGATGGCCGGACAGGGGGTCTCTATGGCTACACCTTC.

The V gene is TRBV7-9, the J gene TRBJ2-1, with 8 nucleotides matching TRBD1. The J segment lost 7 bases and the V segment lost 5 bases, leaving 10 bases of the junction unmatched. CDR1 is SEHNR and CDR2 is FQNEAQ in the germline V gene (reference sequence). The CDR3 consists of 15 residues. Here the CDR3 reads CASSGYRGLGNEQFF. The DNA of the CDR3 is TGTGCCAGCAGCGGCTACAGGGGGTTGGGGAATGAGCAGTTCTTC.

The V and J genes are TRBV18 and TRBJ2-7, with D perhaps TRBD2 (6 bases). This CDR3 is 15 amino acids long. Germline V gene data show CDR1 as KGHSH and CDR2 as LQKENI. Trimming removed 2 bases from V and 4 bases from J, with 15 bases in between. DNA for the CDR3: TGTGCCAGCTCACCATGGGAGGCCGAACGGTACGAGCAGTACTTC. As protein: CASSPWEAERYEQYF.

This chain connects TRBV7-2 to TRBJ2-7; D is perhaps TRBD2 (5 bases). The germline V and J ends were trimmed by 4 bases and 3 bases, with 19 bases remaining between them. The CDR3 extends over 16 amino acids. Looked up from germline, CDR1 is SGHTA and CDR2 is FQGNSA. CDR3 region: CASSSNVPYGIYEQYF. The CDR3 DNA sequence: TGTGCCAGCAGCTCAAACGTCCCTTACGGGATCTACGAGCAGTACTTC.

V usage is TRBV10-3 and J usage is TRBJ2-7; 11 nucleotides line up with TRBD1. Trimming cost V 3 bases and J 1 base; bases outside gene matches: 5. CDR1 is ENHRY, CDR2 SYGVKD, per germline. This CDR3 comprises 16 residues. Here the CDR3 reads CAISDPGTGGSYEQYF. The CDR3 DNA sequence: TGTGCCATCAGTGACCCCGGGACAGGGGGTTCCTACGAGCAGTACTTC.

In this sample, this clone turned up once. The gene calls are TRBV7-2 and TRBJ2-3; D unclear. This CDR3 region has 12 residues. The germline V gene encodes CDR1 SGHTA and CDR2 FQGNSA. CDR3: CAARFSTDTQYF. The CDR3 DNA reads as TGTGCAGCGCGGTTTAGCACAGATACGCAGTATTTT.

This chain connects TRBV7-2 to TRBJ1-1; tentatively, D is TRBD1 (5 bases). V gave up 4 bases and J gave up 7 bases, with 10 bases separating them. Germline CDR1 SGHTA, CDR2 FQGNSA. The CDR3 covers 12 residues. The CDR3 is CASSYQGSEAFF. DNA for the CDR3: TGTGCCAGCAGCTATCAGGGAAGTGAAGCTTTCTTT.

In this sample, this clone turned up once. CDR3 loop: CSVEDPGTAKDNEQFF. The CDR3 nucleotides are TGCAGCGTTGAAGATCCCGGGACAGCTAAAGACAATGAGCAGTTCTTC. The chain combines TRBV29-1 with TRBJ2-1; TRBD1 matches 7 bases. V lost 0 bases, J lost 5 bases, and 10 bases stayed unmatched. The CDR3 contains 16 residues. Germline assignment: CDR1 SQVTM and CDR2 ANQGSEA.

The V and J genes are TRBV27 and TRBJ2-7, with 10 bases fitting TRBD2. The ends lost 6 bases at V and 0 bases at J; junction bases unmatched: 2. CDR1 is MNHEY and CDR2 is SMNVEV in the germline V gene (reference sequence). The CDR3 extends over 14 amino acids. The CDR3 sequence: CASSLAGDSYEQYF. In nucleotides, the CDR3 is TGTGCCAGCAGCCTAGCGGGAGACTCCTACGAGCAGTACTTC.

V usage is TRBV5-4 and J usage is TRBJ1-4; 7 nucleotides line up with TRBD1. The CDR3 has 17 amino acids. Trimming cost V 4 bases and J 3 bases; bases outside gene matches: 12. Germline values: CDR1 SGHNT, CDR2 YYREEE (reference sequence). CDR3 amino acids: CASSPRQGLFSNEKLFF. Written as DNA, the CDR3 is TGTGCCAGCAGCCCGAGACAGGGATTGTTTTCTAATGAAAAACTGTTTTTT.

The chain has TRBV5-6 and TRBJ1-3; tentatively, D is TRBD1 (6 bases). The CDR3 has 15 amino acids. Per germline, CDR1 SGHDT and CDR2 YYEEEE. V gave up 0 bases and J gave up 2 bases, with 9 bases separating them. CDR3 sequence (DNA): TGTGCCAGCAGCTTGGGCCAGGGGACTGGAAACACCATATATTTT. Its protein is CASSLGQGTGNTIYF.

The chain has TRBV9 and TRBJ2-1; 10 bases align to TRBD2. With 3 bases clipped from V and 4 bases from J, the junction kept 7 bases outside the gene matches. The CDR3 extends over 16 amino acids. CDR1 is SGDLS and CDR2 is YYNGEE in the germline V gene. In nucleotides, the CDR3 is TGTGCCAGCAGCGCCGCCGGGACTAGCGCATACAATGAGCAGTTCTTC. Its protein is CASSAAGTSAYNEQFF.

The count of this clone is one. V gene TRBV7-8 combines with J gene TRBJ2-5; 10 positions match TRBD1. V lost 0 bases to trimming and J lost 3 bases; unmatched junction nucleotides: 4. The CDR3 covers 16 residues. Germline assignment: CDR1 SGHVS and CDR2 FQNEAQ. The CDR3 nucleotides read TGTGCCAGCAGCTTAGCTCCGGGACAGGGGAAAGAGACCCAGTACTTC. Its protein is CASSLAPGQGKETQYF.

The chain has TRBV19 and TRBJ2-4; TRBD1 matches 10 bases. The CDR3 length is 15 residues. J was trimmed by 6 bases and V by 3 bases; bases with no gene match: 5. Germline loops: CDR1 LNHDA, CDR2 SQIVND (reference sequence). CDR3 coding DNA: TGTGCCAGTAGTATGGGGGGGACAGGGGCAAACATTCAGTACTTC. It yields the protein CASSMGGTGANIQYF.

The CDR3 DNA reads TGTGCCAGCAGCTTAGGTTATGCAGATACGCAGTATTTT. It is translated as CASSLGYADTQYF. This chain links TRBV7-2 with TRBJ2-3; D is ambiguous. Germline V gives CDR1 SGHTA, CDR2 FQGNSA. The V and J ends lost 1 base and 4 bases respectively, with 6 bases between them. The CDR3 spans 13 residues. The variable domain in full, completed from reference TRBV7-2 and TRBJ2-3, reads GAGVSQSPSNKVTEKGKDVELRCDPISGHTALYWYRQSLGQGLEFLIYFQGNSAPDKSGLPSDRFSAERTGGSVSTLTIQRTQQEDSAVYLCASSLGYADTQYFGPGTRLTVL.

The V call is TRBV7-2, the J call TRBJ1-2; 8 bases agree with TRBD1. Germline V gives CDR1 SGHTA, CDR2 FQGNSA. CDR3 length equals 15 residues. V lost 1 base to trimming and J lost 6 bases; unmatched junction nucleotides: 7. The CDR3 DNA sequence: TGTGCCAGCAGCTTAGACTCACAGGGGGAAGATGGCTACACCTTC. This translates into CASSLDSQGEDGYTF.